What follows are 18 T cell receptor beta chains derived from one specimen sequenced in a study of T cell changes during pregnancy in multiple sclerosis. Produced via immunoSEQ multiplex PCR; TCRdb's table is partial and in-frame only. The data contain 15,000 to 20,000 clones, nearly 96% of them singletons. Sequenced material: peripheral blood, taken in the third trimester of pregnancy. The receptors come from a female donor with multiple sclerosis, enrolled in a pregnancy study.

On this clone: Other DNA sequences in the same sample also yield this CDR3. This chain joins TRBV7-2 and TRBJ1-1; D gene unclear. Germline V lookup: CDR1 SGHTA, CDR2 FQGNSA. Trimming cost V 1 base and J 1 base, with 7 bases left between them. This CDR3 spans 14 amino acids. The CDR3: CASSLGHTNTEAFF. The CDR3 DNA sequence: TGTGCCAGCAGCTTAGGACATACGAACACTGAAGCTTTCTTT.

This clone occurred once. The rearrangement uses TRBV10-3 and TRBJ1-3; the match to TRBD1 covers 8 bases. This CDR3 comprises 15 residues. Germline V gene sequence: CDR1 ENHRY, CDR2 SYGVKD. Trimming at V came to 4 bases and at J to 4 bases, leaving 6 bases not matched to a gene. The CDR3 DNA reads TGTGCCATCAGTGCGACAGGGGTATCGGGAAACACCATATATTTT. This sequence encodes CAISATGVSGNTIYF.

This chain joins TRBV11-2 and TRBJ1-3, with D unresolved. The germline V gene encodes CDR1 SGHAT and CDR2 FQNNGV. The CDR3 has 13 residues. Deletions cut 2 bases from V and 3 bases from J, with 5 bases between. CDR3: CASSLLVGNTIYF. CDR3 nucleotides: TGTGCCAGCAGCTTATTAGTTGGAAACACCATATATTTT.

This chain uses TRBV9 with TRBJ2-3; 8 bases agree with TRBD1. Germline trimming cut 0 bases from V and 3 bases from J; bases unmatched to any gene: 3. Germline V gene sequence: CDR1 SGDLS, CDR2 YYNGEE. The CDR3 is made up of 15 amino acids. The CDR3 DNA is TGTGCCAGCAGCGTAGGGCAGGGGGCGACAGATACGCAGTATTTT. This encodes CASSVGQGATDTQYF.

V is TRBV15 and J is TRBJ1-5, with a weak D call TRBD1 (6 bases). Germline V gives CDR1 LNHNV, CDR2 YYDKDF (reference sequence). This CDR3 has 15 residues. Trimming cost V 5 bases and J 2 bases, with 13 bases left between them. CDR3 protein: CATSFGQSGNQPQHF. DNA for the CDR3: TGTGCCACCAGCTTCGGACAGTCAGGCAATCAGCCCCAGCATTTT.

The DNA of the CDR3 is TGCGCCAGCAGCTTGCGTGCGGGGAACACCTTACCCTACGAGCAGTACTTC. Translating gives CASSLRAGNTLPYEQYF. The chain employs TRBV5-1 and TRBJ2-7; TRBD2 might be the D (6 bases). The CDR3 has 17 residues. CDR1 SGHRS and CDR2 YFSETQ come from the germline V gene. V gave up 1 base and J gave up 2 bases, with 19 bases separating them.

The chain links TRBV13 to TRBJ2-7, with D unresolved. CDR3 length: 12 residues. The germline V gene encodes CDR1 PRHDT and CDR2 FYEKMQ (reference sequence). Trimming cost V 2 bases and J 6 bases, with 8 bases left between them. The DNA for the CDR3 is TGTGCCAGCAGCTTAATGAGTAGCGAGCAGTACTTC. Translation gives CASSLMSSEQYF. The full variable domain, with the rest looked up from reference TRBV13 and TRBJ2-7, is AAGVIQSPRHLIKEKRETATLKCYPIPRHDTVYWYQQGPGQDPQFLISFYEKMQSDKGSIPDRFSAQQFSDYHSELNMSSLELGDSALYFCASSLMSSEQYFGPGTRLTVT.

The chain employs TRBV15 and TRBJ1-5; D ambiguous. The CDR3 spans 12 residues. The V gene lost 2 bases and the J gene lost 4 bases, with 3 bases spanning the gap. CDR1 is LNHNV, CDR2 YYDKDF, per germline (reference sequence). In nucleotides, the CDR3 is TGTGCCACCAGCAGACCGAATCAGCCCCAGCATTTT. This sequence encodes CATSRPNQPQHF. Together with reference TRBV15 and TRBJ1-5, the CDR3 gives the full variable domain: DAMVIQNPRYQVTQFGKPVTLSCSQTLNHNVMYWYQQKSSQAPKLLFHYYDKDFNNEADTPDNFQSRRPNTSFCFLDIRSPGLGDTAMYLCATSRPNQPQHFGDGTRLSIL.

The chain is built from TRBV7-3 and TRBJ1-2; 12 nucleotides line up with TRBD1. CDR3 length equals 14 residues. Germline loops: CDR1 SGHTA, CDR2 FQGTGA. V lost 5 bases to trimming and J lost 7 bases; unmatched junction nucleotides: 5. The CDR3 sequence: CASSPGTGGSGYTF. Here the CDR3 DNA reads TGTGCCAGCAGCCCTGGGACAGGGGGCTCTGGCTACACCTTC.

The chain combines TRBV9 with TRBJ2-7; possibly TRBD2 for D (5 bases). The length of the CDR3 is 15 residues. Trimming took off 0 bases at V and 7 bases at J, with 17 bases between the two ends. Germline V lookup: CDR1 SGDLS, CDR2 YYNGEE. For the CDR3, the DNA is TGTGCCAGCAGCGTAGGAGAGGGCGTACCCTTGGAGCAGTACTTC. It translates to CASSVGEGVPLEQYF.

The chain employs TRBV19 and TRBJ1-1; no reliable D call. Trimming cost V 7 bases and J 10 bases, with 16 bases left between them. The CDR3 runs to 12 residues. Germline V gives CDR1 LNHDA, CDR2 SQIVND (reference sequence). CDR3 residues: CASIRLPGGAFF. DNA of the CDR3: TGTGCCAGTATCAGACTTCCAGGAGGAGCTTTCTTT.

This clone was picked up one time. J is TRBJ2-1 and V is TRBV5-1, with a tentative D call TRBD1 (5 bases). The CDR3 totals 16 residues. V lost 5 bases and J lost 5, with 20 bases in between. Per the germline V gene, CDR1 is SGHRS and CDR2 is YFSETQ. CDR3 protein: CASSKLKQAPHNEQFF. CDR3 nucleotides: TGCGCCAGCAGTAAGCTTAAACAGGCGCCTCACAATGAGCAGTTCTTC.

The V and J genes are TRBV5-8 and TRBJ1-4, with 10 bases lining up with TRBD1. CDR1 is SGHTS and CDR2 is YDEGEE in the germline V gene. The CDR3 sequence is 15 residues long. The V segment lost 0 bases and the J segment 5 bases; nucleotides outside the gene matches: 1. The CDR3 coding sequence is TGTGCCAGCAGCTTGGGGACAGGGGGGAATGAAAAACTGTTTTTT. Its translation: CASSLGTGGNEKLFF.

This clone came up once. The chain employs TRBV11-3 and TRBJ2-6; TRBD1 is a possible D gene (6 bases). This CDR3 contains 15 residues. Trimming took off 5 bases at V and 0 bases at J, with 8 bases between the two ends. Germline V gene lookup returns CDR1 SGHNT and CDR2 YENEEA. In DNA, the CDR3 is TGTGCCAGCAGCCAGGGGAGCTCTGGGGCCAACGTCCTGACTTTC. The encoded protein is CASSQGSSGANVLTF.

Here the CDR3 DNA reads TGTGCCAGCAGCCCCGGACAGGGGTACGAGCAGTACTTC. Amino acid sequence: CASSPGQGYEQYF. The J gene is TRBJ2-7, the V gene TRBV7-6; 9 bases fit TRBD1. Germline V gives CDR1 SGHVS, CDR2 FNYEAQ. V trimming: 5 bases; J trimming: 4 bases; junction bases outside the gene matches: 3. This CDR3 contains 13 residues.

On this clone itself: The DNA is omitted, as the CDR3 cannot be located on it reliably, and the CDR3 follows TCRdb's listing. The rearrangement uses TRBV6-5 and TRBJ1-1; TRBD1 is taken as the D call from the table, unchecked against the DNA. CDR1 is MNHEY and CDR2 is SVGAGI in the germline V gene. The CDR3 is made up of 15 amino acids, end residues included. The CDR3 loop reads CASSTSTGGKTEAFF.

The V call is TRBV7-8, the J call TRBJ2-3, with 7 bases identical to TRBD2. The germline V gene has CDR1 SGHVS and CDR2 FQNEAQ. The CDR3 runs 15 residues. V dropped 4 bases and J dropped 7; count of bases not matched to a gene: 11. CDR3 nucleotides: TGTGCCAGCAGCTCTGAGAGCGGGACGGGGAATACGCAGTATTTT. Its protein is CASSSESGTGNTQYF.

This rearrangement joins TRBV4-2 to TRBJ2-4, with D perhaps matching TRBD2 (6 bases). The CDR3 spans 15 residues. Looked up from germline, CDR1 is LGHNA and CDR2 is YNFKEQ. The V gene lost 5 bases and the J gene lost 3 bases, with 14 bases spanning the gap. As DNA, the CDR3 is TGTGCCAGCAGCTCGGGAGTTCTGGGCAAAAACATTCAGTACTTC. This sequence encodes CASSSGVLGKNIQYF.